This T cell receptor beta chain was retrieved from a study of neoadjuvant anti-PD-1 for oral cavity cancer. This clone was detected only a few times. The germline CDR1 and CDR2 sequences are MDHEN and SYDVKM. The CDR3 is 13 amino acids. V lost 7 bases and J lost 2, with 11 bases in between. Noted time point: after neoadjuvant nivolumab, at surgical resection. Assay used: immunoSEQ multiplex PCR; TCRdb lists only in-frame clones, some missing. Seen here are about 13,000 clones, 67% observed once, and the top ten hold 3% to 3.5%. The rearrangement joins TRBV28 to TRBJ1-2, with a possible D match to TRBD1 (5 bases). Sequenced material: PBMCs, taken after nivolumab (anti-PD-1) treatment. This receptor was identified in a person aged 40-85 years with oral cavity squamous cell carcinoma. The CDR3 spells CASTPGGNYGYTF. DNA for the CDR3: TGTGCCAGCACCCCCGGGGGAAACTATGGCTACACCTTC.